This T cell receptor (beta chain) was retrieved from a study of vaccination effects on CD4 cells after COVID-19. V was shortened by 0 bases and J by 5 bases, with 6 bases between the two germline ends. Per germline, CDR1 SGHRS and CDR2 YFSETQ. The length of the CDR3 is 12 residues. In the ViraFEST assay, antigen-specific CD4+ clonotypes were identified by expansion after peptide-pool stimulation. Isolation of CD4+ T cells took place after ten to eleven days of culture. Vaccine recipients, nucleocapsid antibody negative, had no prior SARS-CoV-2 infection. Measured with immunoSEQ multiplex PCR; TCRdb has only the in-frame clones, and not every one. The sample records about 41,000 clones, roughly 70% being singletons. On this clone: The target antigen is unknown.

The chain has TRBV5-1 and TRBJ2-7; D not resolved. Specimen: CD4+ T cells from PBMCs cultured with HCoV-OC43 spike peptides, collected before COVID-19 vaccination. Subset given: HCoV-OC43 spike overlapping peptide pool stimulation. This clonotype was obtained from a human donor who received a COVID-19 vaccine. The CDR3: CASSLVGNEQYF. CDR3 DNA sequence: TGCGCCAGCAGCTTGGTTGGGAACGAGCAGTACTTC.